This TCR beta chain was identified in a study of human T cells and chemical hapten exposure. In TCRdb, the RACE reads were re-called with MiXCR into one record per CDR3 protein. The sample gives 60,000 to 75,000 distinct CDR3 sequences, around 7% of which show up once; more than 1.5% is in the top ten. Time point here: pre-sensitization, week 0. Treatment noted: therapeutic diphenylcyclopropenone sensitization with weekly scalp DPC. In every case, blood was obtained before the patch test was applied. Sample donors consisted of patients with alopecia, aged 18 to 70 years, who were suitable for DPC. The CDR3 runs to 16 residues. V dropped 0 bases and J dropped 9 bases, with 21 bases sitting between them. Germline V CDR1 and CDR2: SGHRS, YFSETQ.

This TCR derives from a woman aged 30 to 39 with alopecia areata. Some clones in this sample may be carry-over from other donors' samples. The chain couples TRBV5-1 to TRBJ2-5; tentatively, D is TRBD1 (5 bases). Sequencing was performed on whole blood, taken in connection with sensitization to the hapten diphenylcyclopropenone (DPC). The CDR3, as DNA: TGCGCCAGCAGCTTGGCACCCAGGTTGGCCCAAGGGGCCCAGTACTTC. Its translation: CASSLAPRLAQGAQYF.